These T cell receptor beta chains were read from a single sample in a study of blood T cell repertoires in COVID-19. TCRdb's copy holds only in-frame clones and misses some; the assay was immunoSEQ multiplex PCR. The repertoire includes roughly 250,000 clones, around 85% of them detected once, and 0.87% sits in the top ten. The sequenced material came from peripheral blood. These receptors came from a human donor with COVID-19, enrolled during active disease. The donor label of this sample is uncertain. Both conserved end residues are part of each CDR3. The D gene is left open where the match is weak. Clone size is stated in some rows and not others, as once, few, many or a class when expanded.

v_call,clone_size,cdr3_length,d_call,j_call,cdr3_nt,cdr3_aa
TRBV9,.,17,.,TRBJ2-7,TGTGCCAGCAGCGTTCAAGACTATCCCCCCAGCTCCTACGAGCAGTACTTC,CASSVQDYPPSSYEQYF
TRBV4-2,once,14,TRBD2,TRBJ2-2,TGTGCCAGCAGCCCGAGACTAGCGGGAGCGACCGTGTTTTTT,CASSPRLAGATVFF
TRBV18,.,11,.,TRBJ2-1,TGTGCCAGCTCACCCAACAATGAGCAGTTCTTC,CASSPNNEQFF
TRBV25-1,.,14,.,TRBJ2-5,TGTGCCAGCAGTGACAGATTCTTACCAGAGACCCAGTACTTC,CASSDRFLPETQYF
TRBV7-2,once,18,TRBD2,TRBJ2-6,TGTGCCAGCAGCATCGGGGGGGGCCGAAACTCTGGGGCCAACGTCCTGACTTTC,CASSIGGGRNSGANVLTF
TRBV19,few,18,TRBD2,TRBJ2-2,TGTGCCACCCCGGTCGGGCTAGCGGGCTCAACCAACACCGGGGAGCTGTTTTTT,CATPVGLAGSTNTGELFF
TRBV5-6,few,13,.,TRBJ1-3,TGTGCCAGCAGCTTGGGGGGCCGAAACACCATATATTTT,CASSLGGRNTIYF
TRBV19,.,14,.,TRBJ2-1,TGTGCCAGTAGTACCGACGGGACATACAATGAGCAGTTCTTC,CASSTDGTYNEQFF
TRBV7-2,.,17,.,TRBJ2-2,TGTGCCAGCAGCTTATTCGATTCTAGCGTGGTTTCCGGGGAGCTGTTTTTT,CASSLFDSSVVSGELFF
TRBV19,.,13,.,TRBJ1-1,TGTGCCAGTACCACGACAGCGAACACTGAAGCTTTCTTT,CASTTTANTEAFF